This T cell receptor (beta chain) is drawn from a study of vaccination and CD4 T cells after COVID-19 (dated 2022 in TCRdb). Regarding the research as a whole: The convalescent cohort included six males and four females, with two Hispanic individuals, seven Caucasians, two Asians and one multiracial person. Post-COVID blood samples from convalescent patients were collected a median of roughly 100 days after diagnosis, with a range of about 35 to 180 days. In about 11 COVID-19 convalescent patients and a few infection-naive healthy vaccine recipients, the spike-specific CD4+ TCR repertoire before mRNA vaccination was compared with the repertoire after mRNA vaccination. Overlapping spike peptide pools from SARS-CoV-2 and from the common cold coronaviruses HCoV-NL63, HCoV-OC43 and HCoV-229E were used as culture stimuli. As controls, cultures received a CEFX viral epitope pool (the positive control), an HIV-1 Nef peptide pool (the negative control), or no peptide at all. Each participant got two doses of either the Pfizer-BioNTech BNT162b2 vaccine (n=8) or the Moderna mRNA-1273 vaccine (n=2). The time from the second vaccine dose to post-vaccine blood sampling had a median of roughly 72 days and ranged from roughly 13 to 241 days.

The intended sense of this specimen's treatment or condition label: approximately 10-day PBMC culture with coronavirus spike peptide pools or control peptides (ViraFEST assay). The ViraFEST assay, used in the study, expanded antigen-specific T cells with peptide pools and then identified the expanded clonotypes through TCR sequencing. Healthy vaccine recipients had no prior SARS-CoV-2 infection, confirmed by negative nucleocapsid antibody tests before and after vaccination. Each well held millions of PBMCs cultured in IMDM containing about 5% human AB serum and around 10 IU/ml IL-2, with 7.5 to 10 ug/ml peptide pools added. On days 3 and 7, half of the culture medium was replaced with fresh IL-2-containing medium. Once the cells had been in culture for around ten days, the EasySep CD4+ T cell isolation kit was used to isolate CD4+ T cells by negative selection. Ficoll-Paque Plus gradient centrifugation was used to isolate PBMCs from whole blood, and the isolated PBMCs were then either used fresh or cryopreserved at -140C. In general, triplicate wells were set up for every culture condition.

Library preparation was by PCR. DNA from cultured CD4+ T cells underwent TCR sequencing with the Oncomine TCR Beta short-read assay at the Johns Hopkins FTIC core. The QIAamp micro DNA kit was used to extract genomic DNA from the cultured CD4+ T cells. Oncomine TCR Beta libraries made from cultured CD4+ T cells were pooled using unique dual indexes and sequenced on an Illumina iSeq 100. As for the authors' bioinformatics: Non-productive sequences were removed, and CDR3s not starting with C, not ending with F or W, or shorter than 7 amino acids were discarded. Antigen-specific clonotypes were identified using the MANAFEST web application through comparison of peptide-stimulated wells with reference and other culture wells. To be called positive, a clone needed an FDR below 0.05, an odds ratio above 5, and a productive frequency above 0.1% in at least two of three replicate wells. Cross-reactive clonotypes were defined as significantly expanded in both SARS-CoV-2 spike wells and at least one common cold coronavirus spike condition. Levenshtein distances (stringdist) and unrooted phylogenetic trees (ape) in R version 3.6.1 were used to assess CDR3 homology. TCRdb reran the public reads through fastp at Q25 and MiXCR, keeping productive beta chains. Identical CDR3 protein sequences are pooled into one entry, listed with their most common genes and DNA. TCRdb, not the authors, supplied the V and J calls. The sample contains 20,000 to 25,000 distinct CDR3 sequences, around two thirds of them found a single time. The ten largest account for 23% of the sample.

Trimming takes 1 base from V and 3 bases from J, and the germline ends sit 9 bases apart. CDR1 and CDR2 were assigned from the germline V gene (reference sequence) as DFQATT and SNEGSKA. Spanning cysteine to phenylalanine, the CDR3 consists of 14 amino acids. The CDR3 DNA has 42 bases and is translated from base 1. What the authors observed across the whole study: In convalescent patients, nearly all vaccine-specific clones (304 of 307) were found to be mono-reactive for SARS-CoV-2 spike rather than cross-reactive with common cold coronaviruses. The median count of SARS-CoV-2-reactive clonotypes went up from roughly 21 after infection to approximately 40 after vaccination, although the change was not significant. Among the post-vaccine SARS-CoV-2-reactive clones in convalescent patients, a median approximately 86% showed up only after vaccination, which suggests vaccine-specific priming. The number of convalescent patients in the study was relatively small, and the study did not examine early timepoints following natural infection.

As concerns this clonotype: The specificity of this receptor is unknown. Base-call qualities are not available, and no considerably larger clone is one nucleotide away.

The receptor comes from a human donor who received a COVID-19 vaccine. The sample in question was CD4+ T cells from blood, cultured in vitro, obtained before SARS-CoV-2 vaccination. This chain is built from TRBV20-1 and TRBJ2-2; the D gene cannot be named for sure. The DNA sequence reads TGCAGTGCTAGAGCCGCGACGGACACCGGGGAGCTGTTTTTT. It codes for CSARAATDTGELFF.